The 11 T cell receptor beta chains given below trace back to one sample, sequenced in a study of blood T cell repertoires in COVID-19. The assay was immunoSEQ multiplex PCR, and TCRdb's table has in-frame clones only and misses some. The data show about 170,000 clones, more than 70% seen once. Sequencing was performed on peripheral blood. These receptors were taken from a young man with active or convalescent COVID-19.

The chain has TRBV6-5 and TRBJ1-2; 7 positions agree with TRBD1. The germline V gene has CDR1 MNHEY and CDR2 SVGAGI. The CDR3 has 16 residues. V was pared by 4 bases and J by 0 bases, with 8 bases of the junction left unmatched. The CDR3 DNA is TGTGCCAGCAGTTTGTTGACAGGGAATACTAACTATGGCTACACCTTC. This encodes CASSLLTGNTNYGYTF.

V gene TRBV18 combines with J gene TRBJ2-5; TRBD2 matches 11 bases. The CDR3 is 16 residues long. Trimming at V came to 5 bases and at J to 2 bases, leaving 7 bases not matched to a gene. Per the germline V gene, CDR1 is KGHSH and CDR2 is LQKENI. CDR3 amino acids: CASSKKTSGVQETQYF. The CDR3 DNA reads TGTGCCAGCTCAAAAAAGACTAGCGGGGTACAAGAGACCCAGTACTTC.

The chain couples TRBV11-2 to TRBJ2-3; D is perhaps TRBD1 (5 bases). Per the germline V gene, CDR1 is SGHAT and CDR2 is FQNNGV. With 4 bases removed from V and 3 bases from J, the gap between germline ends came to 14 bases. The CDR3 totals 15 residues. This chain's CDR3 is CASSYRSGLTDTQYF. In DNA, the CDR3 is TGTGCCAGCAGCTACAGGTCGGGTCTGACAGATACGCAGTATTTT.

The CDR3 reads CASSYGQATNYGYTF. As DNA, the CDR3 is TGTGCCAGCAGTTACGGACAGGCCACTAACTATGGCTACACCTTC. The J gene is TRBJ1-2, the V gene TRBV28; 7 bases line up with TRBD1. Germline V gives CDR1 MDHEN, CDR2 SYDVKM. Trimming at V came to 4 bases and at J to 0 bases, leaving 5 bases not matched to a gene. The CDR3 is 15 amino acids.

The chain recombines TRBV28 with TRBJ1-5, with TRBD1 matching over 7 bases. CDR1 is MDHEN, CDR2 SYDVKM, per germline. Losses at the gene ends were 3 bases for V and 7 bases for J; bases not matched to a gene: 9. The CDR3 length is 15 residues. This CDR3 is CASSFFDRVQQPQHF. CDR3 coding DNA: TGTGCCAGCAGTTTTTTTGACAGGGTCCAACAGCCCCAGCATTTT. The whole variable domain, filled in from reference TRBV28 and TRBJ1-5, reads DVKVTQSSRYLVKRTGEKVFLECVQDMDHENMFWYRQDPGLGLRLIYFSYDVKMKEKGDIPEGYSVSREKKERFSLILESASTNQTSMYLCASSFFDRVQQPQHFGDGTRLSIL.

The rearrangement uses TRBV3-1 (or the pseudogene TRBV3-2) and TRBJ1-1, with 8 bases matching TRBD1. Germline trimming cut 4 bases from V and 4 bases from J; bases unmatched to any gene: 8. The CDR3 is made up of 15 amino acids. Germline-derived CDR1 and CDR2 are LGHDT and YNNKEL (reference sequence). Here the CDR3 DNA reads TGTGCCAGCAGCCCGCTAACCACAGGGGGCACTGAAGCTTTCTTT. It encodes CASSPLTTGGTEAFF.

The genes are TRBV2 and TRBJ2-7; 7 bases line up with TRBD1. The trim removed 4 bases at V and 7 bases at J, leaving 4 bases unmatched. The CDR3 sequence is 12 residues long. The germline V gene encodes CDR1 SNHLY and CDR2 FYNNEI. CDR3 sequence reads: CASSVQGSEQYF. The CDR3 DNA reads TGTGCCAGCAGTGTACAGGGGTCGGAGCAGTACTTC.

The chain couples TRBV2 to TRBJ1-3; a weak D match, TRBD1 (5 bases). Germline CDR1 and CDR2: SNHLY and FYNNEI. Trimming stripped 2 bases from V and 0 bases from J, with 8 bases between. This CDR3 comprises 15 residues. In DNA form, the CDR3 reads TGTGCCAGCAGTGAATCCAGGGTCTCTGGAAACACCATATATTTT. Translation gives CASSESRVSGNTIYF. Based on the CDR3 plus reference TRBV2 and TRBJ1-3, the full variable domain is EPEVTQTPSHQVTQMGQEVILRCVPISNHLYFYWYRQILGQKVEFLVSFYNNEISEKSEIFDDQFSVERPDGSNFTLKIRSTKLEDSAMYFCASSESRVSGNTIYFGEGSWLTVV.

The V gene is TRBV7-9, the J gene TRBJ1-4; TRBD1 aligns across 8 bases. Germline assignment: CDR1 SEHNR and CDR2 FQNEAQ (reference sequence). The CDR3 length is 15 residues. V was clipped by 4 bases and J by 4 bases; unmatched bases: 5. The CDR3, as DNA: TGTGCCAGCAGCTACGGACAGGGAAATAATGAAAAACTGTTTTTT. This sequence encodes CASSYGQGNNEKLFF. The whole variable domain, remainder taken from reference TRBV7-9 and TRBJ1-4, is DTGVSQNPRHKITKRGQNVTFRCDPISEHNRLYWYRQTLGQGPEFLTYFQNEAQLEKSRLLSDRFSAERPKGSFSTLEIQRTEQGDSAMYLCASSYGQGNNEKLFFGSGTQLSVL.

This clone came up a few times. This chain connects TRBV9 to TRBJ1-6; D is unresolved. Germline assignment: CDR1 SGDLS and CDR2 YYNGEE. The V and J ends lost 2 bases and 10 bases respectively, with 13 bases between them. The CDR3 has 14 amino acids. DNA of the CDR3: TGTGCCAGCAGCGTCAGATCTCTGAGGTCACCCCTCCACTTT. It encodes CASSVRSLRSPLHF. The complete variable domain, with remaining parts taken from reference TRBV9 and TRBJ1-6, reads DSGVTQTPKHLITATGQRVTLRCSPRSGDLSVYWYQQSLDQGLQFLIQYYNGEERAKGNILERFSAQQFPDLHSELNLSSLELGDSALYFCASSVRSLRSPLHFGNGTRLTVT.

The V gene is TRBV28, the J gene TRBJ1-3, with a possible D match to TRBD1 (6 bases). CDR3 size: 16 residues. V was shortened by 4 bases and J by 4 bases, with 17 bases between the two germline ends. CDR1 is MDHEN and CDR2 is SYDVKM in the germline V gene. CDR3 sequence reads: CASSSPRTGSGNTIYF. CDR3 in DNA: TGTGCCAGCAGTTCCCCACGAACAGGGTCCGGAAACACCATATATTTT.